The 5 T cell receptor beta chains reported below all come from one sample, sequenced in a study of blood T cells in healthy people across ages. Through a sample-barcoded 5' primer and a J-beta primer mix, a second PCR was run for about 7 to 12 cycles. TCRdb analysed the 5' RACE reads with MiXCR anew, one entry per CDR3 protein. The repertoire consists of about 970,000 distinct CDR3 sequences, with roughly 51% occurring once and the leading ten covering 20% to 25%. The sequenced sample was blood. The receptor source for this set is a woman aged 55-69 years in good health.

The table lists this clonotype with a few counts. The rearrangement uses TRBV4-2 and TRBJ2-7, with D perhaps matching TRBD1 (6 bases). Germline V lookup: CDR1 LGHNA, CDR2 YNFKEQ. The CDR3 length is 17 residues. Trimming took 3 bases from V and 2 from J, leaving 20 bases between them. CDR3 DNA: TGTGCCAGCAGCCATGACTTCCGCGTGACAGGAGCCTACGAGCAGTACTTC. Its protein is CASSHDFRVTGAYEQYF.

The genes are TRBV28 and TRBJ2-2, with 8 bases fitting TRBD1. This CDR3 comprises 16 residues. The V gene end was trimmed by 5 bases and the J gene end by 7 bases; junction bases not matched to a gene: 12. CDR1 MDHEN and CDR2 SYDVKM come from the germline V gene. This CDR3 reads CASSINLPGGLGELFF. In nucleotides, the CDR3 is TGTGCCAGCAGTATCAACCTCCCAGGGGGCCTCGGGGAGCTGTTTTTT. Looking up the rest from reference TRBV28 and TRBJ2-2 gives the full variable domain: DVKVTQSSRYLVKRTGEKVFLECVQDMDHENMFWYRQDPGLGLRLIYFSYDVKMKEKGDIPEGYSVSREKKERFSLILESASTNQTSMYLCASSINLPGGLGELFFGEGSRLTVL.

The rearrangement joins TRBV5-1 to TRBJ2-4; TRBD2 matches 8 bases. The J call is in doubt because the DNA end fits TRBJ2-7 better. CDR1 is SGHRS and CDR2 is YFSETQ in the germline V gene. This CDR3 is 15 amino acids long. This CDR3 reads CASSLYGTSLYEQYF. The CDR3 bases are TGCGCCAGCAGCTTATACGGGACTAGTTTGTACGAGCAGTACTTC.

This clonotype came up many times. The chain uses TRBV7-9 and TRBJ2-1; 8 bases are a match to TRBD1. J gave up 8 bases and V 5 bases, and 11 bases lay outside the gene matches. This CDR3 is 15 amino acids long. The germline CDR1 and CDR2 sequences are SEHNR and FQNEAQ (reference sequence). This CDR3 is CASSAQGGPLDEQFF. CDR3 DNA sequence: TGTGCCAGCAGCGCACAGGGGGGCCCCCTCGATGAGCAGTTCTTC.

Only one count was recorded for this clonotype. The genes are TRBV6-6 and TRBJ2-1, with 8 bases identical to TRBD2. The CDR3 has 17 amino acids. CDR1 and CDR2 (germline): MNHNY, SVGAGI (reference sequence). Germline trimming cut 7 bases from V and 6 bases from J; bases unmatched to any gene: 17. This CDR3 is CASTLPTTSTSGNEQFF. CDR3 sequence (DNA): TGTGCCAGCACCTTACCTACGACAAGTACTAGCGGCAATGAGCAGTTCTTC.